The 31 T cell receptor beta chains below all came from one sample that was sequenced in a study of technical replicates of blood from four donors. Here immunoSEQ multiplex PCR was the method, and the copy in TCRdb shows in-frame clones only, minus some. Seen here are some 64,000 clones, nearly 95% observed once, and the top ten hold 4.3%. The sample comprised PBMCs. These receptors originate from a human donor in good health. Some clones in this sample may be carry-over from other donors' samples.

The CDR3 here is CASSGLAGAGANVLTF. The CDR3 nucleotides are TGTGCCAGCTCGGGACTAGCGGGAGCTGGGGCCAACGTCCTGACTTTC. The chain has TRBV2 and TRBJ2-6, with 14 nucleotides matching TRBD2. V lost 8 bases and J lost 2; bases outside the gene matches: 2. The germline V gene encodes CDR1 SNHLY and CDR2 FYNNEI. The CDR3 has 16 residues.

CDR3 amino acids: CASAVSPRNEQFF. CDR3 DNA: TGTGCCAGCGCCGTAAGCCCGCGGAATGAGCAGTTCTTC. The V and J genes are TRBV7-2 and TRBJ2-1; D unresolved. Germline CDR1 SGHTA, CDR2 FQGNSA. Trimming pared 8 bases from V and 7 bases from J, leaving 15 bases between. This CDR3 is built from 13 residues.

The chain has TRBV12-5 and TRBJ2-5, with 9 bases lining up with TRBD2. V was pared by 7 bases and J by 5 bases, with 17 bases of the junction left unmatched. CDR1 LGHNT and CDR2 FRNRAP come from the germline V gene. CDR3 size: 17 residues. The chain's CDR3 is CASDGGASGTSLETQYF. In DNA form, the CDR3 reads TGTGCTAGTGACGGAGGGGCTAGCGGGACTTCTTTGGAGACCCAGTACTTC. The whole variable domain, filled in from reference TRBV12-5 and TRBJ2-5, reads DARVTQTPRHKVTEMGQEVTMRCQPILGHNTVFWYRQTMMQGLELLAYFRNRAPLDDSGMPKDRFSAEMPDATLATLKIQPSEPRDSAVYFCASDGGASGTSLETQYFGPGTRLLVL.

In nucleotides, the CDR3 is TGTGCAAGTCGCTTATCCTTAATAACAGCCTCCTACGAGCAGTACTTC. Its translation is CASRLSLITASYEQYF. The rearrangement uses TRBV12-2 and TRBJ2-7; TRBD1, the table's D call, lacks a check against the DNA. TRBV12-2 is annotated as a pseudogene. The CDR3 totals 16 residues.

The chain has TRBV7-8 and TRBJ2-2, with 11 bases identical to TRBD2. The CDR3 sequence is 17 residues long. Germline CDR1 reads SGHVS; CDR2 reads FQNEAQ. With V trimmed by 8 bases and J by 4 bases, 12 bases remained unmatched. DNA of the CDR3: TGTGCCAGCGGTTTAGGTCCTAGCGGGGGGAGCACCGGGGAGCTGTTTTTT. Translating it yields CASGLGPSGGSTGELFF.

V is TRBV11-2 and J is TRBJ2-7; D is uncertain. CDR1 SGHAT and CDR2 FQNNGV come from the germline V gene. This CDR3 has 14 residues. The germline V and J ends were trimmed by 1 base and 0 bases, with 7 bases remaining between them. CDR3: CASSLGYSSYEQYF. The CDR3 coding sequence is TGTGCCAGCAGCTTAGGTTACAGCTCCTACGAGCAGTACTTC.

CDR3: CSVVTVSMNTEAFF. The CDR3 DNA reads TGCAGCGTTGTAACTGTCTCCATGAACACTGAAGCTTTCTTT. The chain links TRBV29-1 to TRBJ1-1; D uncertain. The germline CDR1 and CDR2 sequences are SQVTM and ANQGSEA. V gave up 4 bases and J gave up 0 bases, with 12 bases separating them. The CDR3 is 14 residues long.

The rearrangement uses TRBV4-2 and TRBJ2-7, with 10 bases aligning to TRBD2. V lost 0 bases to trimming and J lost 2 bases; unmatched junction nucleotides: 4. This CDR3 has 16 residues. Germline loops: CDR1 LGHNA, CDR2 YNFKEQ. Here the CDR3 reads CASSQDRTSGPYEQYF. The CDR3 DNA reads TGTGCCAGCAGCCAAGACAGGACTAGCGGACCCTACGAGCAGTACTTC.

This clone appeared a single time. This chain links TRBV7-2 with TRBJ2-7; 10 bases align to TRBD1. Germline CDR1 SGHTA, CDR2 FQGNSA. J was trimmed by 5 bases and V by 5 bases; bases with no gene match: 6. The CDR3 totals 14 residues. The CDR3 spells CASSLSGTGDEQYF. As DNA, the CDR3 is TGTGCCAGCAGCCTATCCGGGACAGGGGACGAGCAGTACTTC. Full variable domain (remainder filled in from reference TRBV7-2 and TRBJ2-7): GAGVSQSPSNKVTEKGKDVELRCDPISGHTALYWYRQSLGQGLEFLIYFQGNSAPDKSGLPSDRFSAERTGGSVSTLTIQRTQQEDSAVYLCASSLSGTGDEQYFGPGTRLTVT.

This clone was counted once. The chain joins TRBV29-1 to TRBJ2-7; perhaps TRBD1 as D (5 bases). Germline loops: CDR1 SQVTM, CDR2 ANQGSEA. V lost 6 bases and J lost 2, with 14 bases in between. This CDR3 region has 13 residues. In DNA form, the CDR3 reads TGCAGCGTCGACGTAAAAGGGGCCTACGAGCAGTACTTC. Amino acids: CSVDVKGAYEQYF.

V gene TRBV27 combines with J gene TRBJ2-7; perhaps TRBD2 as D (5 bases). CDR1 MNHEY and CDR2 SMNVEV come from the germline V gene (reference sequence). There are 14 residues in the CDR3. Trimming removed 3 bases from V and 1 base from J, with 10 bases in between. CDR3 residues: CASSFAGPSYEQYF. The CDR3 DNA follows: TGTGCCAGCAGTTTTGCGGGTCCTTCCTACGAGCAGTACTTC.

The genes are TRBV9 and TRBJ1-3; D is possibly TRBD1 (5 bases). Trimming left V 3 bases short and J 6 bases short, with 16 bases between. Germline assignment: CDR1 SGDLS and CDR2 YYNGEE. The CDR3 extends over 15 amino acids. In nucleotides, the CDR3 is TGTGCCAGCAGCGGGAGGGAGGCAGGGCCAAACACCATATATTTT. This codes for CASSGREAGPNTIYF.

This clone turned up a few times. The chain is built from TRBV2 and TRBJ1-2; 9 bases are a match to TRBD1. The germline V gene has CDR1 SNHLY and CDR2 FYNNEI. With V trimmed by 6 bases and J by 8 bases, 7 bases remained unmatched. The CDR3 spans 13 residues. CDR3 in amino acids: CASSRDRENGYTF. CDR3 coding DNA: TGTGCCAGCAGCCGGGACAGGGAGAACGGCTACACCTTC. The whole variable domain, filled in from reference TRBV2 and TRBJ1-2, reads EPEVTQTPSHQVTQMGQEVILRCVPISNHLYFYWYRQILGQKVEFLVSFYNNEISEKSEIFDDQFSVERPDGSNFTLKIRSTKLEDSAMYFCASSRDRENGYTFGSGTRLTVV.

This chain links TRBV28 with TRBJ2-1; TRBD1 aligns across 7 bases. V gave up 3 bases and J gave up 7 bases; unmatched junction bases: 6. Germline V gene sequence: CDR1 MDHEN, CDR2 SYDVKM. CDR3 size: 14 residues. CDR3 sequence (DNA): TGTGCCAGCAGTTTGAGACAGGGTCGGAATGAGCAGTTCTTC. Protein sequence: CASSLRQGRNEQFF.

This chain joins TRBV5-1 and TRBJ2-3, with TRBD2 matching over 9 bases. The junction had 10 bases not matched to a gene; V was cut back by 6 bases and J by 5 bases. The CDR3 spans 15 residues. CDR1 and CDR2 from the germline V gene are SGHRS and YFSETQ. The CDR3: CASIRQGLAVDTQYF. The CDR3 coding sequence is TGCGCCAGCATCCGCCAGGGACTAGCAGTAGATACGCAGTATTTT.

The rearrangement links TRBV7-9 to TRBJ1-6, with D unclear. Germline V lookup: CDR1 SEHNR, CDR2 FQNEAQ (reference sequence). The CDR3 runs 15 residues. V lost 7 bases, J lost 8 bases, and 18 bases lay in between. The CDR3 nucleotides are TGTGCCAGCACTCCCCCGGGGTCTTTGGATTCACCCCTCCACTTT. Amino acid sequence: CASTPPGSLDSPLHF.

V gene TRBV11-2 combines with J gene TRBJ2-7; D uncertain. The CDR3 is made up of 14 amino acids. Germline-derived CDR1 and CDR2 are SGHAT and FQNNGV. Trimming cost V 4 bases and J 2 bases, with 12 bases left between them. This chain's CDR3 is CASSYQASTYEQYF. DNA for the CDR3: TGTGCCAGCAGCTACCAGGCTTCCACCTACGAGCAGTACTTC.

The CDR3 DNA reads TGTGCCAGTAGTACGACAGCCGGCTCCTACGAGCAGTACTTC. This codes for CASSTTAGSYEQYF. The genes are TRBV19 and TRBJ2-7, with D tentatively TRBD1 (5 bases). The CDR3 contains 14 residues. Germline CDR1 is LNHDA and CDR2 is SQIVND (reference sequence). V dropped 4 bases and J dropped 0 bases, with 10 bases sitting between them.

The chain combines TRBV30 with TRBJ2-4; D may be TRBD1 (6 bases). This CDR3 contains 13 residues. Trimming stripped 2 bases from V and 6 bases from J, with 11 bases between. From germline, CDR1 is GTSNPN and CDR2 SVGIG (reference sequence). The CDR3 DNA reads TGTGCCTGGAGTTCAGACAGGTCAAACATTCAGTACTTC. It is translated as CAWSSDRSNIQYF.

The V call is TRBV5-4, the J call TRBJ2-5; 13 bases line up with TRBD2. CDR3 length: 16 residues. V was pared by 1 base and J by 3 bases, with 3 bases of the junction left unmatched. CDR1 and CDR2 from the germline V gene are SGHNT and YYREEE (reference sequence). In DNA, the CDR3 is TGTGCCAGCAGCTTGTACGGACTAGCGGGGGAAGAGACCCAGTACTTC. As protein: CASSLYGLAGEETQYF. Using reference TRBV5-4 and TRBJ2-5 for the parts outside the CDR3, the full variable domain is ETGVTQSPTHLIKTRGQQVTLRCSSQSGHNTVSWYQQALGQGPQFIFQYYREEENGRGNFPPRFSGLQFPNYSSELNVNALELDDSALYLCASSLYGLAGEETQYFGPGTRLLVL.

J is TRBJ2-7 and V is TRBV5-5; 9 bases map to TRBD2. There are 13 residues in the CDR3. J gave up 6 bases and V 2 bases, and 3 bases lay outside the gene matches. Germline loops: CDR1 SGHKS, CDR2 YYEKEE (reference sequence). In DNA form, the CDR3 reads TGTGCCAGCAGCTTTGGGACTAGCTCCGAGCAGTACTTC. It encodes CASSFGTSSEQYF. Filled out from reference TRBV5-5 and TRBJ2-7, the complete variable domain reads DAGVTQSPTHLIKTRGQQVTLRCSPISGHKSVSWYQQVLGQGPQFIFQYYEKEERGRGNFPDRFSARQFPNYSSELNVNALLLGDSALYLCASSFGTSSEQYFGPGTRLTVT.

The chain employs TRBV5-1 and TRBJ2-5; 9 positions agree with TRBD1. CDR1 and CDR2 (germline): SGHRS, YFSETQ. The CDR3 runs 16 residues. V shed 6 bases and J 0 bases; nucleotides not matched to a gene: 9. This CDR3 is CASTRQGESDQETQYF. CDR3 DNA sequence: TGCGCCAGCACCCGACAGGGGGAGAGCGACCAAGAGACCCAGTACTTC.

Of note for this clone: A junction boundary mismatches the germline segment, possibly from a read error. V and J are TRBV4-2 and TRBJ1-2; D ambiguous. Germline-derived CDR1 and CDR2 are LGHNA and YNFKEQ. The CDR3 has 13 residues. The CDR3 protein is CASSQSRNVGLRF. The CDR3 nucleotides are TGTGCCAGCAGCCAAAGTCGGAACGTAGGACTTCGTTTC.

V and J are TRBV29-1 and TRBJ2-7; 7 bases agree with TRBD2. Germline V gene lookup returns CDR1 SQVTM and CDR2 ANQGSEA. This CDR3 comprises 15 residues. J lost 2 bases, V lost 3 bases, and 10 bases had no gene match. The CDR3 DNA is TGCAGCGTTGAGGTCCGCACTAGCGAGGCCTACGAGCAGTACTTC. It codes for CSVEVRTSEAYEQYF.

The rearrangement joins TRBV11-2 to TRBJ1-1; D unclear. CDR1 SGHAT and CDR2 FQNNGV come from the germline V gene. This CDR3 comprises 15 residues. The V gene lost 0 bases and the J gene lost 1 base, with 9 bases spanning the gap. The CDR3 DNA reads TGTGCCAGCAGCTTAGAAGTGGGCAGGAACACTGAAGCTTTCTTT. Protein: CASSLEVGRNTEAFF. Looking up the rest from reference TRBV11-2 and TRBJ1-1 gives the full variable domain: EAGVAQSPRYKIIEKRQSVAFWCNPISGHATLYWYQQILGQGPKLLIQFQNNGVVDDSQLPKDRFSAERLKGVDSTLKIQPAKLEDSAVYLCASSLEVGRNTEAFFGQGTRLTVV.

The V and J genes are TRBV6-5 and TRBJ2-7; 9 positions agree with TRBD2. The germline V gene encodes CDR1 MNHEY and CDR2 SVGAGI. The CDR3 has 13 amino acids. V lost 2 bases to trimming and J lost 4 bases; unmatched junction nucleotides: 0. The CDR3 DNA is TGTGCCAGCAGTTACGGACTAGCGTACGAGCAGTACTTC. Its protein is CASSYGLAYEQYF.

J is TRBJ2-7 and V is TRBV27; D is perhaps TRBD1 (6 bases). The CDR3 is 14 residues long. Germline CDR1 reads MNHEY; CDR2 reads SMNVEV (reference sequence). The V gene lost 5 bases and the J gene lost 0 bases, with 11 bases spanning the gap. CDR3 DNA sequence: TGTGCCAGCAGTCCCCGGACAGTCTCCTACGAGCAGTACTTC. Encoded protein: CASSPRTVSYEQYF.

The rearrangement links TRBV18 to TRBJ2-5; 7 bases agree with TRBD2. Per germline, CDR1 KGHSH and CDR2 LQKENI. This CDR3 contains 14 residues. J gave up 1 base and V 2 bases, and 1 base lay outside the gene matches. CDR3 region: CASSPREGQETQYF. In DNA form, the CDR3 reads TGTGCCAGCTCACCAAGGGAGGGCCAAGAGACCCAGTACTTC.

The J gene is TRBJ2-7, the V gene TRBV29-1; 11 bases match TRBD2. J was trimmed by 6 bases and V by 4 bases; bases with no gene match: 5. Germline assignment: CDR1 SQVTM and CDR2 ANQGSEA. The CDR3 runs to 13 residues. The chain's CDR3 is CSVALAGVAEQYF. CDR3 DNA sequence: TGCAGCGTTGCACTAGCGGGAGTCGCCGAGCAGTACTTC.

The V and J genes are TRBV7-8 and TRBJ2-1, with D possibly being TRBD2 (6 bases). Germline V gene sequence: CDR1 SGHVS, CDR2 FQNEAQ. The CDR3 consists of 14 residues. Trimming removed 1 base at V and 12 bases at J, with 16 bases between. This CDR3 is CASSLVNTGEGQFF. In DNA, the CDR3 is TGTGCCAGCAGCTTAGTAAACACGGGAGAGGGGCAGTTCTTC.

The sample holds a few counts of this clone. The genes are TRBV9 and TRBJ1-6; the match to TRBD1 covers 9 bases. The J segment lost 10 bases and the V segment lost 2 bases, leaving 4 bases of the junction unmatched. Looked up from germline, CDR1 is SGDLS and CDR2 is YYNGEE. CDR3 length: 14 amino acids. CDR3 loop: CASSVGTGNSPLHF. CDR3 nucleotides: TGTGCCAGCAGCGTTGGGACAGGGAACTCACCCCTCCACTTT.